Listed here is a single T cell receptor beta chain. Its target is not known. The source of the sample is a study of OX40 agonist ivuxolimab in advanced cancers. About the research overall: The dose of intravenous ivuxolimab that patients received every 2 weeks ranged from 0.01 to 10 mg/kg. Cancers in dose escalation were hepatocellular, melanoma, renal cell and head and neck.

Assay used: immunoSEQ multiplex PCR; TCRdb lists only in-frame clones, some missing. The sample gives just over 60,000 clones, under 95% of which show up once; about an eighth is in the top ten. V lost 8 bases and J 6 bases, leaving 14 bases between the germline ends. Germline V gene data show CDR1 as MNHEY and CDR2 as SVGAGI. The CDR3 runs 13 residues. General study findings and limits: There was clonal expansion of CD4+ and CD8+ blood T cells by week 6 at 0.1 to 3.0 mg/kg.

The source is an adult with an advanced solid tumor such as melanoma, head and neck, liver or kidney cancer. The rearrangement uses TRBV6-5 and TRBJ1-5, with D possibly TRBD1 on 5 matching bases. The sample was CD4+ or CD8+ T cells sorted from blood, taken in a trial of the OX40 agonist ivuxolimab. CDR3 DNA: TGTGCCAGCGGGGCGGTTCAAGGTCAGCCCCAGCATTTT. Amino acids: CASGAVQGQPQHF.